One sample yielded the 29 T cell receptor beta chains listed below, sequenced in a study of blood T cell repertoires in COVID-19. The assay was immunoSEQ multiplex PCR, and TCRdb's table has in-frame clones only and misses some. The sample carries about 180,000 clones, roughly 85% recorded once. Sequenced material: peripheral blood. The source is a man aged 60 to 69 with acute or convalescent COVID-19.

The chain carries TRBV4-1 and TRBJ1-1, with D possibly TRBD1 on 6 matching bases. CDR3 size: 15 residues. Trimming stripped 3 bases from V and 5 bases from J, with 16 bases between. Germline V lookup: CDR1 MGHRA, CDR2 YSYEKL. The CDR3 region is CASSQIGQIRTEAFF. The CDR3 region has the DNA TGCGCCAGCAGCCAGATAGGACAGATCAGGACTGAAGCTTTCTTT.

The chain carries TRBV7-9 and TRBJ2-3; 9 bases align to TRBD2. Losses at the gene ends were 1 base for V and 6 bases for J; bases not matched to a gene: 2. Germline V CDR1 and CDR2: SEHNR, FQNEAQ (reference sequence). The CDR3 is 14 amino acids. DNA of the CDR3: TGTGCCAGCAGCTTAGAACTAGCGGGCGATACGCAGTATTTT. Translating gives CASSLELAGDTQYF.

Concerning this clone itself: This CDR3 is also generated by other DNA sequences in the sample. The V gene is TRBV5-6, the J gene TRBJ1-5; no firm D call. The CDR3 sequence is 15 residues long. Deletions cut 1 base from V and 3 bases from J, with 11 bases between. CDR1 and CDR2 from the germline V gene are SGHDT and YYEEEE. CDR3 in amino acids: CASSLRQVDNQPQHF. CDR3 coding DNA: TGTGCCAGCAGCTTGCGCCAGGTGGACAATCAGCCCCAGCATTTT.

The rearrangement uses TRBV6-6 and TRBJ1-4; D is perhaps TRBD1 (5 bases). V gave up 7 bases and J gave up 8 bases, with 11 bases separating them. Germline assignment: CDR1 MNHNY and CDR2 SVGAGI (reference sequence). CDR3 length equals 12 residues. In DNA form, the CDR3 reads TGTGCCAGCACCGAAGGGGTGGAAAAACTGTTTTTT. Its protein product is CASTEGVEKLFF.

This chain connects TRBV28 to TRBJ1-4; 8 nucleotides align to TRBD1. The CDR3 sequence is 14 residues long. Germline trimming cut 6 bases from V and 7 bases from J; bases unmatched to any gene: 7. Germline loops: CDR1 MDHEN, CDR2 SYDVKM. The CDR3 region has the DNA TGTGCCAGCAGCACCCAGGGGGCCGGTGAAAAACTGTTTTTT. Its translation: CASSTQGAGEKLFF.

The chain uses TRBV3-1 (or the pseudogene TRBV3-2) and TRBJ1-2, with D maybe TRBD1 (5 bases). The CDR3 runs 14 residues. Germline V gene data show CDR1 as LGHDT and CDR2 as YNNKEL (reference sequence). V was trimmed by 4 bases and J by 2 bases, leaving 11 bases between them. CDR3 coding DNA: TGTGCCAGCAGCCCAACACAGGCCAACTATGGCTACACCTTC. Its protein is CASSPTQANYGYTF.

The gene calls are TRBV2 and TRBJ1-5; tentative D call: TRBD1 (5 bases). The CDR3 totals 15 residues. V lost 5 bases, J lost 3 bases, and 14 bases lay in between. The V gene's germline CDR1 is SNHLY and CDR2 FYNNEI. CDR3 nucleotide sequence: TGTGCCAGCAGTCGGACATCGGACACCAATCAGCCCCAGCATTTT. Protein: CASSRTSDTNQPQHF.

The chain is built from TRBV23-1 and TRBJ2-2, with TRBD2 as a possible D gene (5 bases). TRBV23-1 is reported as an ORF; its role is uncertain. Deletions cut 1 base from V and 5 bases from J, with 8 bases between. The CDR3 covers 14 residues. This CDR3 reads CASSQWSGTGELFF. The CDR3 DNA follows: TGCGCCAGCAGTCAATGGTCGGGGACCGGGGAGCTGTTTTTT.

The chain's CDR3 is CASSFPTSGRKYF. The CDR3 DNA is TGTGCCAGCAGCTTTCCGACTAGCGGGAGAAAGTACTTC. The chain recombines TRBV7-9 with TRBJ2-7, with 12 nucleotides matching TRBD2. The CDR3 has 13 amino acids. The junction had 5 bases not matched to a gene; V was cut back by 3 bases and J by 11 bases. Looked up from germline, CDR1 is SEHNR and CDR2 is FQNEAQ (reference sequence).

This chain connects TRBV27 to TRBJ1-1, with D possibly TRBD1 on 5 matching bases. The CDR3 sequence is 15 residues long. Trimming removed 6 bases at V and 3 bases at J, with 17 bases between. Per the germline V gene, CDR1 is MNHEY and CDR2 is SMNVEV (reference sequence). CDR3 loop: CASSFGGVADTEAFF. In DNA, the CDR3 is TGTGCCAGCAGCTTTGGAGGGGTTGCGGACACTGAAGCTTTCTTT.

The sample holds one count of this clone. J is TRBJ2-1 and V is TRBV5-1; D is possibly TRBD1 (6 bases). The CDR3 sequence is 15 residues long. Germline lookup yields CDR1 SGHRS and CDR2 YFSETQ. V gave up 0 bases and J gave up 7 bases, with 14 bases separating them. CDR3 in amino acids: CASSLEYRAGNEQFF. CDR3 sequence (DNA): TGCGCCAGCAGCTTGGAATACAGGGCCGGGAATGAGCAGTTCTTC.

The chain employs TRBV9 and TRBJ1-3; maybe TRBD1 (6 bases). The CDR3 extends over 16 amino acids. V was pared by 3 bases and J by 0 bases, with 13 bases between. Germline V gives CDR1 SGDLS, CDR2 YYNGEE. CDR3 in amino acids: CASSGRRTVSGNTIYF. CDR3 DNA sequence: TGTGCCAGCAGCGGCCGGCGGACAGTCTCTGGAAACACCATATATTTT.

This chain connects TRBV5-8 to TRBJ2-3, with D maybe TRBD1 (6 bases). Trimming shortened V by 1 base and J by 1 base, and 10 bases separated the two germline ends. Germline values: CDR1 SGHTS, CDR2 YDEGEE. This CDR3 has 15 residues. CDR3 protein: CASSLWQGRTDTQYF. The DNA for the CDR3 is TGTGCCAGCAGCTTGTGGCAGGGGCGCACAGATACGCAGTATTTT.

The rearrangement joins TRBV12-5 to TRBJ1-1; maybe TRBD1 (6 bases). Germline values: CDR1 LGHNT, CDR2 FRNRAP. Trimming pared 5 bases from V and 5 bases from J, leaving 15 bases between. The CDR3 extends over 14 amino acids. CDR3 in DNA: TGTGCTAGTGGTGACATCGGGACAACGACTGAAGCTTTCTTT. This gives the protein CASGDIGTTTEAFF.

This sequence joins TRBV18 and TRBJ2-1; TRBD2 might be the D (7 bases). V lost 6 bases to trimming and J lost 7 bases, with 19 bases between them. The germline V gene encodes CDR1 KGHSH and CDR2 LQKENI. The CDR3 consists of 15 residues. The CDR3 sequence: CASSQGLAGGNEQFF. The CDR3 DNA reads TGTGCCAGCTCGCAGGGGTTAGCGGGCGGAAATGAGCAGTTCTTC.

The chain couples TRBV9 to TRBJ2-1; the match to TRBD2 covers 14 bases. This CDR3 is built from 23 residues. In germline, CDR1 is SGDLS, CDR2 YYNGEE. V dropped 2 bases and J dropped 7; count of bases not matched to a gene: 26. The CDR3, as DNA: TGTGCCAGCAGCGTCTCGGGACAGGGATACACCGGGACTAGCGGGAGATCGTTTAATGAGCAGTTCTTC. Translation: CASSVSGQGYTGTSGRSFNEQFF.

Only a few counts were recorded for this clone. V gene TRBV19 combines with J gene TRBJ1-1; D perhaps matches TRBD1 (6 bases). The CDR3 runs 15 residues. CDR1 is LNHDA and CDR2 is SQIVND in the germline V gene (reference sequence). V was clipped by 2 bases and J by 0 bases, with 10 bases between them. The CDR3 DNA reads as TGTGCCAGTAGTATAAGCGGGACAATGAACACTGAAGCTTTCTTT. This codes for CASSISGTMNTEAFF.

This clone came up a few times. The chain employs TRBV7-9 and TRBJ2-7; 13 bases fit TRBD2. This CDR3 comprises 16 residues. The germline V gene has CDR1 SEHNR and CDR2 FQNEAQ (reference sequence). The ends lost 1 base at V and 3 bases at J; junction bases unmatched: 3. The CDR3 reads CASSLVGLAGDYEQYF. The CDR3 DNA reads TGTGCCAGCAGCTTAGTTGGACTAGCGGGAGACTACGAGCAGTACTTC.

The chain carries TRBV3-1 (or the pseudogene TRBV3-2) and TRBJ1-1, with D hard to call. The germline V gene encodes CDR1 LGHDT and CDR2 YNNKEL (reference sequence). Trimming stripped 5 bases from V and 0 bases from J, with 13 bases between. The CDR3 extends over 15 amino acids. The chain's CDR3 is CASSSTRNLNTEAFF. DNA for the CDR3: TGTGCCAGCAGCTCCACCAGGAACTTGAACACTGAAGCTTTCTTT.

The rearrangement uses TRBV12-3 or TRBV12-4 and TRBJ1-1; a possible D gene is TRBD1 (5 bases). The CDR3 consists of 13 residues. V was cut by 6 bases and J by 9 bases, with 17 bases left in between. For the CDR3, the DNA is TGTGCCAGCAGCCTGCCGGGGGGGGGAAAAGCTTTCTTT. It encodes CASSLPGGGKAFF.

In its sample, this clone was seen a few times. The V gene is TRBV7-9, the J gene TRBJ1-1, with D possibly matching TRBD1 (6 bases). Looked up from germline, CDR1 is SEHNR and CDR2 is FQNEAQ (reference sequence). Trimming took 1 base from V and 4 from J, leaving 16 bases between them. The CDR3 runs 16 residues. The chain's CDR3 is CASSLVFAGGRTEAFF. The DNA for the CDR3 is TGTGCCAGCAGCTTAGTCTTTGCGGGGGGCCGCACTGAAGCTTTCTTT.

The gene calls are TRBV6-5 and TRBJ2-3; 8 bases line up with TRBD1. This CDR3 has 13 amino acids. Germline V gene data show CDR1 as MNHEY and CDR2 as SVGAGI. V lost 5 bases, J lost 9 bases, and 7 bases stayed unmatched. The DNA for the CDR3 is TGTGCCAGCAGTATTGGACAGGGCGGCACGCAGTATTTT. It translates to CASSIGQGGTQYF.

On this clone itself: Other DNA sequences in the same sample also yield this CDR3. This chain connects TRBV5-6 to TRBJ1-6; no reliable D call. Germline loops: CDR1 SGHDT, CDR2 YYEEEE. CDR3 length equals 14 residues. Deletions cut 0 bases from V and 6 bases from J, with 7 bases between. The CDR3 sequence is CASSLGQANSPLHF. DNA for the CDR3: TGTGCCAGCAGCTTGGGACAAGCTAATTCACCCCTCCACTTT.

This sequence joins TRBV4-1 and TRBJ1-5; 10 nucleotides line up with TRBD1. Looked up from germline, CDR1 is MGHRA and CDR2 is YSYEKL. CDR3 length: 19 amino acids. With V trimmed by 0 bases and J by 0 bases, 8 bases remained unmatched. The DNA of the CDR3 is TGCGCCAGCAGCCAAGAAAATTACGGGACAGGGGCTAGCAATCAGCCCCAGCATTTT. It encodes CASSQENYGTGASNQPQHF.

The rearrangement links TRBV9 to TRBJ2-7; 8 positions agree with TRBD1. V was clipped by 3 bases and J by 3 bases; unmatched bases: 5. Germline V gene lookup returns CDR1 SGDLS and CDR2 YYNGEE. This CDR3 is built from 14 residues. The DNA of the CDR3 is TGTGCCAGCAGCGAAGGACAGGGAAACTACGAGCAGTACTTC. This codes for CASSEGQGNYEQYF. The variable domain in full, completed from reference TRBV9 and TRBJ2-7, reads DSGVTQTPKHLITATGQRVTLRCSPRSGDLSVYWYQQSLDQGLQFLIQYYNGEERAKGNILERFSAQQFPDLHSELNLSSLELGDSALYFCASSEGQGNYEQYFGPGTRLTVT.

V usage is TRBV5-1 and J usage is TRBJ1-1, with 9 bases lining up with TRBD1. The CDR3 sequence is 17 residues long. V shed 0 bases, J shed 4 bases, and the junction held 10 bases outside the gene matches. Per germline, CDR1 SGHRS and CDR2 YFSETQ. This CDR3 reads CASSLGLGTGSGTEAFF. CDR3 nucleotides: TGCGCCAGCAGCTTGGGGCTAGGGACAGGGTCAGGCACTGAAGCTTTCTTT.

This chain uses TRBV11-2 with TRBJ2-7; TRBD2 agrees at 16 bases. V was clipped by 0 bases and J by 5 bases; unmatched bases: 13. Germline V gene lookup returns CDR1 SGHAT and CDR2 FQNNGV. The CDR3 totals 20 residues. CDR3 sequence reads: CASSLDTWGTSGRARDEQYF. CDR3 DNA: TGTGCCAGCAGCTTAGATACATGGGGGACTAGCGGGAGGGCCAGGGACGAGCAGTACTTC.

The rearrangement links TRBV12-3 or TRBV12-4 to TRBJ2-5; D is unclear. Trimming removed 6 bases at V and 0 bases at J, with 5 bases between. This CDR3 has 12 amino acids. The CDR3 sequence: CASSPYQETQYF. As DNA, the CDR3 is TGTGCCAGCAGCCCGTACCAAGAGACCCAGTACTTC.

This sequence joins TRBV28 and TRBJ2-7, with 10 bases matching TRBD2. The V segment lost 4 bases and the J segment 4 bases; nucleotides outside the gene matches: 13. This CDR3 has 17 amino acids. Germline V gene lookup returns CDR1 MDHEN and CDR2 SYDVKM. This CDR3 is CASSWSLAGAGEYEQYF. For the CDR3, the DNA is TGTGCCAGCAGTTGGTCCCTAGCGGGAGCAGGGGAATACGAGCAGTACTTC.